These T cell receptor beta chains were read from a single sample in a study of T cell responses to AZD1222 COVID-19 vaccine. The protocol was immunoSEQ multiplex PCR, while the TCRdb copy is restricted to in-frame clones and leaves out a portion. The sample has some 170,000 clones, more than 85% seen once. Specimen: peripheral blood, collected 28 days after the second AZD1222 dose. The receptors were sampled from an adult who received the AZD1222 COVID-19 vaccine. CDR3s include the opening cysteine and the closing phenylalanine or tryptophan. A D gene is named only where the DNA matches it firmly. Clone size, where shown, is once, few, many, or a class for clones that have expanded.

V	size	J	D	CDR3	DNA
TRBV3-1/TRBV3-2	.	TRBJ1-1	TRBD1	CASSPRDREWNTEAFF	TGTGCCAGCAGCCCCCGGGACAGGGAGTGGAACACTGAAGCTTTCTTT
TRBV27	.	TRBJ2-5	TRBD1	CASSLSGTVEETQYF	TGTGCCAGCAGTTTATCAGGGACAGTCGAAGAGACCCAGTACTTC
TRBV18	.	TRBJ1-4	.	CASSLPGIEKLFF	TGTGCCAGCTCACTCCCAGGGATTGAAAAACTGTTTTTT
TRBV7-8	.	TRBJ2-2	.	CASSLTDTGELFF	TGTGCCAGCAGCTTAACGGACACCGGGGAGCTGTTTTTT
TRBV6-5	few	TRBJ1-6	TRBD1	CASSYSRGGKPPLHF	TGTGCCAGCAGTTACTCGAGAGGGGGCAAGCCACCCCTCCACTTT
TRBV12-3/TRBV12-4	.	TRBJ1-6	.	CASSRQYYSPLHF	TGTGCCAGCAGCCGACAATATTACTCACCCCTCCACTTT
TRBV14	.	TRBJ1-2	TRBD1	CASSQVGDRRYGYTF	TGTGCCAGCAGCCAAGTGGGGGACAGGAGGTATGGCTACACCTTC
TRBV19	.	TRBJ1-6	.	CASSDRPNSPLHF	TGTGCCAGTTCCGACAGACCTAATTCACCCCTCCACTTT
TRBV7-9	.	TRBJ2-7	.	CASSLAYGSYEQYF	TGTGCCAGCAGCTTAGCGTACGGCTCCTACGAGCAGTACTTC
TRBV3-1/TRBV3-2	once	TRBJ1-2	.	CASSQPTYGYTF	TGTGCCAGCAGCCAGCCTACGTATGGCTACACCTTC
TRBV7-8	.	TRBJ2-7	TRBD2	CASRQTGTTYEQYF	TGTGCCAGCAGACAAACCGGGACTACCTACGAGCAGTACTTC
TRBV4-2	.	TRBJ1-3	.	CASSQDQRTHSGNTIYF	TGTGCCAGCAGCCAAGATCAACGGACCCACTCAGGAAACACCATATATTTT
TRBV14	.	TRBJ1-2	.	CASSPRGGLPSAGGYTF	TGTGCCAGCAGCCCGAGGGGTGGTCTCCCATCCGCGGGTGGCTACACCTTC
TRBV14	.	TRBJ1-6	.	CASSPQGLRSPLHF	TGTGCCAGCAGCCCTCAGGGGCTTCGTTCACCCCTCCACTTT
TRBV5-8	.	TRBJ1-1	TRBD1	CASSYYRGPNTEAFF	TGTGCCAGCAGCTATTACAGGGGGCCGAACACTGAAGCTTTCTTT
TRBV2	few	TRBJ2-5	.	CASSDRRENF	TGTGCCAGCAGTGATCGTCGGGAGAACTTC